The sample holds many counts of the clone carrying this T cell receptor (beta chain). Its antigen remains unidentified. Sequenced patients had shown CD8+CD57+ cell expansion by flow cytometry. Germline V gene data show CDR1 as MNHEY and CDR2 as SVGAGI. The CDR3 is made up of 17 amino acids. The junction had 7 bases not matched to a gene; V was cut back by 0 bases and J by 4 bases. The sample originates from a study of CD8+CD57+ T cells in acquired aplastic anemia. About the study: Sorted CD4+ and CD8+ cells yielded around 3.3 ug of DNA on average.

Genomic DNA acted as the template from which TCR beta VDJ combination and CDR3 sequence profiling were carried out. TCRdb itself ran the reads through MiXCR, one entry per CDR3 protein. Here the sample spans 210,000 or so distinct CDR3 sequences, over 40% being singletons. Study observations and caveats: Patients versus controls showed no significant CD8+ Simpson's diversity difference.

The V and J genes are TRBV6-5 and TRBJ2-1; 9 nucleotides match TRBD2. The receptor was derived from a human donor with aplastic anemia. The material sequenced was sorted CD4+, CD8+, or CD8+CD57+ T cells (not recorded which) from PBMCs. CDR3 in amino acids: CASSYSDAGGLYNEQFF. In DNA, the CDR3 is TGTGCCAGCAGTTACTCGGACGCGGGGGGGCTATACAATGAGCAGTTCTTC.